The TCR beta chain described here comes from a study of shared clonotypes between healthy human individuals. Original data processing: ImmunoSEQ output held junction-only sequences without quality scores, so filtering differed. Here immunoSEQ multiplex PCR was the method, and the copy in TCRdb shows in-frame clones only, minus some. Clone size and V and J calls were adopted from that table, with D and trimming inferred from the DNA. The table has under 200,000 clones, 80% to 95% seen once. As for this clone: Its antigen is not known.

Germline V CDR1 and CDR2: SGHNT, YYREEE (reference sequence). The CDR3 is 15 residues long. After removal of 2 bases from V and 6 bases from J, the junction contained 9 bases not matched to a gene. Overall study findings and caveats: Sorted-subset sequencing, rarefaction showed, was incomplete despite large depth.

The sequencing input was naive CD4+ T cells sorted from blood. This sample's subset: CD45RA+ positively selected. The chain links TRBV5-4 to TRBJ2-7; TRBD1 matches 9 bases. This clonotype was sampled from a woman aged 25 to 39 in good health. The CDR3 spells CASSLISGTGREQYF. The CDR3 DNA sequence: TGTGCCAGCAGCTTAATATCCGGGACAGGGCGCGAGCAGTACTTC.